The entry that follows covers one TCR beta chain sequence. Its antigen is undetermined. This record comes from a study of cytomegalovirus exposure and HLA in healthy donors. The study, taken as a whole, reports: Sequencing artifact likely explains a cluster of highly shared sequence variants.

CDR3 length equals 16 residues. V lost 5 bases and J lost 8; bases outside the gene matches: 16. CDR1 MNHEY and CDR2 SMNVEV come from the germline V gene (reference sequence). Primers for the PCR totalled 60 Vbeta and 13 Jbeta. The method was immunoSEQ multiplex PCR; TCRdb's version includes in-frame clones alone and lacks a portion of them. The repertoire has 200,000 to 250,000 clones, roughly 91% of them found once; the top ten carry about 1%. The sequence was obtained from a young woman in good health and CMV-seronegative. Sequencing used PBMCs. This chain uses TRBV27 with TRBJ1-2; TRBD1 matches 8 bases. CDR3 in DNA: TGTGCCAGCAGTCCGTTTCTAGGACAGGGATTCGGGGGCTACACCTTC. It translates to CASSPFLGQGFGGYTF.